The 26 T cell receptor beta chains presented below share a single source sample, sequenced in a study of post-analysis software for immune sequencing data. Their specific antigens are unknown. Overall study findings and caveats: A few TRBV segments, TRBV5-6, TRBV5-1 and TRBV20-1 among them, were found more frequent in patients than controls.

TCR beta cDNA libraries included unique molecular identifiers. One entry per CDR3 protein results from TCRdb running MiXCR on the PCR reads. The sample yields about half a million distinct CDR3 sequences, roughly 46% seen once. The sample taken for sequencing was blood. The origin of the receptors is a girl aged 5 to 17 with multiple sclerosis.

The chain joins TRBV20-1 to TRBJ2-3; maybe TRBD2 (5 bases). Germline CDR1 and CDR2: DFQATT and SNEGSKA (reference sequence). Trimming took 0 bases from V and 4 from J, leaving 17 bases between them. This CDR3 has 16 amino acids. CDR3: CSARDPMEADSDTQYF. CDR3 in DNA: TGCAGTGCTAGAGACCCTATGGAGGCGGATTCAGATACGCAGTATTTT.

The chain has TRBV29-1 and TRBJ2-5; D perhaps matches TRBD1 (5 bases). Germline CDR1 reads SQVTM; CDR2 reads ANQGSEA. The CDR3 is made up of 13 amino acids. V was cut by 6 bases and J by 4 bases, with 15 bases left in between. CDR3 sequence reads: CSVTSGSRETQYF. CDR3 DNA sequence: TGCAGCGTGACCTCAGGGTCTAGAGAGACCCAGTACTTC.

This clonotype was observed a few times. The CDR3 sequence: CASSDGRSTLNEQFF. The CDR3 DNA reads TGTGCCAGCAGTGACGGCCGCTCCACTCTCAATGAGCAGTTCTTC. The chain joins TRBV6-4 to TRBJ2-1; no clear D. The CDR3 is made up of 15 amino acids. Germline CDR1 is MRHNA and CDR2 is SNTAGT. V lost 2 bases and J 6 bases, leaving 14 bases between the germline ends.

This chain joins TRBV3-1 and TRBJ1-2; a possible D gene is TRBD1 (5 bases). V was trimmed by 5 bases and J by 4 bases, leaving 26 bases between them. The CDR3 runs to 18 residues. Germline CDR1 is LGHDT and CDR2 is YNNKEL (reference sequence). The CDR3 is CASSSFGAGCRVGYGYTF. In nucleotides, the CDR3 is TGTGCCAGCAGCTCATTCGGGGCCGGATGCAGGGTCGGCTATGGCTACACCTTC.

The chain uses TRBV2 and TRBJ2-7; TRBD1 agrees at 8 bases. The J call may be incorrect, as the DNA end agrees better with TRBJ2-5. The CDR3 has 12 residues. Per the germline V gene, CDR1 is SNHLY and CDR2 is FYNNEI. The CDR3 spells CASSDDRGTQYF. The DNA of the CDR3 is TGTGCCAGCAGTGACGACAGGGGGACCCAGTACTTC.

V usage is TRBV6-5 and J usage is TRBJ2-1; TRBD2 might be the D (6 bases). This CDR3 region has 14 residues. V gave up 11 bases and J gave up 1 base, with 15 bases separating them. Germline V CDR1 and CDR2: MNHEY, SVGAGI. CDR3 amino acids: CAVKVGSSYNEQFF. The CDR3 DNA reads as TGTGCCGTCAAGGTCGGGAGTTCCTACAATGAGCAGTTCTTC.

This chain uses TRBV12-3 or TRBV12-4 with TRBJ2-6; D may be TRBD1 (5 bases). V lost 5 bases and J 3 bases, leaving 11 bases between the germline ends. The CDR3 sequence is 15 residues long. The CDR3 is CASSLRTNGANVLTF. CDR3 in DNA: TGTGCCAGCAGTCTTAGGACAAATGGGGCCAACGTCCTGACTTTC.

The rearrangement joins TRBV7-3 to TRBJ1-1, with D hard to call. Trimming took off 2 bases at V and 3 bases at J, with 13 bases between the two ends. The germline V gene has CDR1 SGHTA and CDR2 FQGTGA. This CDR3 contains 15 residues. DNA for the CDR3: TGTGCCAGCAGCTTAGCCGGGCCTAAGGACACTGAAGCTTTCTTT. Translation gives CASSLAGPKDTEAFF. The complete variable domain, with remaining parts taken from reference TRBV7-3 and TRBJ1-1, reads GAGVSQTPSNKVTEKGKYVELRCDPISGHTALYWYRQSLGQGPEFLIYFQGTGAADDSGLPNDRFFAVRPEGSVSTLKIQRTERGDSAVYLCASSLAGPKDTEAFFGQGTRLTVV.

As to this clonotype: At one end, the junction sequence differs from germline, possibly due to a read error. V usage is TRBV3-1 and J usage is TRBJ2-7, with 9 bases aligning to TRBD1. The germline V gene encodes CDR1 LGHDT and CDR2 YNNKEL (reference sequence). The CDR3 has 15 amino acids. The CDR3 DNA reads TGTGCCGGCAGCAAACCGGGACAGGGAAGCTACGAGCAGTACTTC. It is translated as CAGSKPGQGSYEQYF.

Note on this clonotype: This may come from a read error, since a much larger clone is one base off. This rearrangement joins TRBV6-5 to TRBJ2-3; D might be TRBD1 (6 bases). The V end was cut by 6 bases, the J end by 2 bases, with 9 bases between. Germline CDR1 MNHEY, CDR2 SVGAGI. The CDR3 totals 13 residues. The CDR3 is CASSRQATDTQYF. CDR3 sequence (DNA): TGTGCCAGCAGCCGACAGGCCACAGATACGCAGTATTTT.

The CDR3 DNA follows: TGTGCCAGCAGCTTAGGGGAGGTAGCGGGAGTCTCCTACAATGAGCAGTTCTTC. Its protein product is CASSLGEVAGVSYNEQFF. This chain links TRBV7-9 with TRBJ2-1; 9 bases map to TRBD2. After removal of 1 base from V and 0 bases from J, the junction contained 7 bases not matched to a gene. The CDR3 length is 18 residues. CDR1 is SEHNR and CDR2 is FQNEAQ in the germline V gene (reference sequence).

In this sample, this clonotype turned up a few times. This sequence joins TRBV18 and TRBJ2-7; 7 bases align to TRBD1. The CDR3 runs 16 residues. Germline CDR1 reads KGHSH; CDR2 reads LQKENI. V shed 4 bases, J shed 7 bases, and the junction held 16 bases outside the gene matches. The CDR3 DNA follows: TGTGCCAGCTCACGCACACAGGGGACCCACATAGGTGAGCAGTACTTC. This translates into CASSRTQGTHIGEQYF.

This clonotype was detected many times. The chain couples TRBV4-3 to TRBJ2-4, with 9 bases identical to TRBD2. CDR1 and CDR2 (germline): LGHNA, YSLEER. Trimming removed 1 base from V and 10 bases from J; junction bases left unmatched: 5. This CDR3 region has 14 residues. This chain's CDR3 is CASSQGTSADIQYF. CDR3 DNA: TGCGCCAGCAGCCAAGGGACTAGCGCAGATATTCAGTACTTC.

This sequence joins TRBV5-6 and TRBJ2-1; no definite D call. Trimming shortened V by 0 bases and J by 4 bases, and 11 bases separated the two germline ends. The CDR3 runs 15 residues. The germline V gene encodes CDR1 SGHDT and CDR2 YYEEEE. The CDR3 region has the DNA TGTGCCAGCAGCTTGGTGCAGGACGGATACAATGAGCAGTTCTTC. It translates to CASSLVQDGYNEQFF.

This clonotype was seen only a few times. The V and J genes are TRBV11-2 and TRBJ2-5; possible D gene TRBD2, 5 bases. From germline, CDR1 is SGHAT and CDR2 FQNNGV. This CDR3 comprises 12 residues. V lost 6 bases and J 7 bases, leaving 12 bases between the germline ends. The CDR3 region has the DNA TGTGCCAGCAGTAGCGATTCTGCGACCCAGTACTTC. Protein product: CASSSDSATQYF.

Only one count was recorded for this clonotype. The chain uses TRBV24-1 and TRBJ2-5; possible D gene TRBD2, 6 bases. CDR1 and CDR2 (germline): KGHDR, SFDVKD. The ends were cut back, 6 bases at V and 5 bases at J, with 12 bases in the middle. CDR3 length equals 13 residues. The CDR3 region has the DNA TGTGCCACCAGTTCTCCGGGAGTTGAGACCCAGTACTTC. Translating it yields CATSSPGVETQYF.

The genes are TRBV4-3 and TRBJ2-1; 15 positions match TRBD2. The J segment lost 3 bases and the V segment lost 0 bases, leaving 3 bases of the junction unmatched. Germline assignment: CDR1 LGHNA and CDR2 YSLEER. This CDR3 has 18 residues. The CDR3 bases are TGCGCCAGCAGCCAAGAGGGACTAGCGGGAGGTTTCTACAATGAGCAGTTCTTC. This sequence encodes CASSQEGLAGGFYNEQFF.

J is TRBJ2-1 and V is TRBV25-1; 16 bases map to TRBD2. CDR3 size: 16 residues. Germline CDR1 MGHDK, CDR2 SYGVNS. The trim removed 1 base at V and 9 bases at J, leaving 3 bases unmatched. CDR3 sequence reads: CASSEWGLAGGIEQFF. The CDR3 DNA reads TGTGCCAGCAGTGAATGGGGACTAGCGGGAGGGATTGAGCAGTTCTTC.

V gene TRBV3-1 combines with J gene TRBJ2-1, with 7 bases lining up with TRBD2. The CDR3 contains 15 residues. Germline values: CDR1 LGHDT, CDR2 YNNKEL (reference sequence). Unmatched junction bases numbered 2, after V lost 3 bases and J lost 0 bases. The CDR3 DNA reads as TGTGCCAGCAGCCAGCGGGACTACTCCTACAATGAGCAGTTCTTC. Translation gives CASSQRDYSYNEQFF.

This sequence joins TRBV9 and TRBJ2-1; 12 bases line up with TRBD2. V gave up 0 bases and J gave up 1 base; unmatched junction bases: 2. Germline V gene sequence: CDR1 SGDLS, CDR2 YYNGEE. The CDR3 loop spans 17 amino acids. In DNA form, the CDR3 reads TGTGCCAGCAGCGTAGATGGGACTAGCGGGTCCTACAATGAGCAGTTCTTC. This sequence encodes CASSVDGTSGSYNEQFF.

This clonotype has only a few counts. The CDR3 spells CATLAGSYEQYF. CDR3 sequence (DNA): TGTGCCACATTAGCGGGATCTTACGAGCAGTACTTC. The V call is TRBV7-2, the J call TRBJ2-7, with TRBD2 identical over 8 bases. Germline V gives CDR1 SGHTA, CDR2 FQGNSA. This CDR3 has 12 residues. V lost 10 bases to trimming and J lost 4 bases; unmatched junction nucleotides: 6.

The chain has TRBV12-3 or TRBV12-4 and TRBJ2-7, with D perhaps TRBD2 (6 bases). The V and J ends lost 4 bases and 7 bases respectively, with 20 bases between them. The CDR3 extends over 15 amino acids. CDR3 sequence (DNA): TGTGCCAGCAGTTCTAGGGCGGGGATTGAAGGGGAGCAGTACTTC. It encodes CASSSRAGIEGEQYF.

This clonotype has a handful of counts. The chain has TRBV7-8 and TRBJ1-5; no reliable D call. V was cut by 0 bases and J by 0 bases, with 3 bases left in between. Germline V CDR1 and CDR2: SGHVS, FQNEAQ. The CDR3 loop spans 14 amino acids. This CDR3 is CASSLARSNQPQHF. DNA for the CDR3: TGTGCCAGCAGCTTAGCGCGTAGCAATCAGCCCCAGCATTTT.

The chain is built from TRBV30 and TRBJ1-5, with D perhaps TRBD1 (6 bases). This CDR3 region has 13 residues. Per the germline V gene, CDR1 is GTSNPN and CDR2 is SVGIG (reference sequence). The V end lost 7 bases, the J end lost 7 bases, and 17 bases lay between the germline ends. CDR3 in DNA: TGTGCCTCGGGGGCTGCGACGCAGCAGCCCCAGCATTTT. It specifies CASGAATQQPQHF.

This clonotype was observed a single time. The chain is built from TRBV28 and TRBJ2-1; 7 nucleotides agree with TRBD1. V was clipped by 5 bases and J by 4 bases; unmatched bases: 17. CDR1 and CDR2 from the germline V gene are MDHEN and SYDVKM. The CDR3 has 18 residues. In nucleotides, the CDR3 is TGTGCCAGCAGTCTAACCCGGATAACGGGACAGACTTACAATGAGCAGTTCTTC. Amino acid sequence: CASSLTRITGQTYNEQFF.

This clonotype appeared a few times. This chain joins TRBV12-3 or TRBV12-4 and TRBJ2-7, with 7 bases lining up with TRBD1. V lost 5 bases and J lost 0; bases outside the gene matches: 10. CDR3 length: 16 residues. CDR3 loop: CASSPNTGANSYEQYF. CDR3 bases: TGTGCCAGCAGTCCAAACACAGGGGCAAACTCCTACGAGCAGTACTTC.